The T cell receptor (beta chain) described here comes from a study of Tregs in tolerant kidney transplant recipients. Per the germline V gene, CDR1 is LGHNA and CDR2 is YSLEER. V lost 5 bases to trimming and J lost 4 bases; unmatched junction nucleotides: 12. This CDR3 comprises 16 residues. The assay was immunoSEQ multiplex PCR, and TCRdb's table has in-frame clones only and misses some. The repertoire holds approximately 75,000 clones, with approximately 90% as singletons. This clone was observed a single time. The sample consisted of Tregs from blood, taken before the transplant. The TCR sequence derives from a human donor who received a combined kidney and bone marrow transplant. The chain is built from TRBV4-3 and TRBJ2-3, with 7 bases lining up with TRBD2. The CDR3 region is CASSAWGGRAADTQYF. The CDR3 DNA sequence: TGCGCCAGCAGCGCTTGGGGAGGGAGGGCCGCAGATACGCAGTATTTT.